This TCR beta chain was profiled in a study of blood T cell repertoires in COVID-19. The overall study: Whether acute or convalescent, the COVID-19 samples came from the United States, Italy and Spain. The analysed material was cDNA or gDNA that came from T cells, B-cell-depleted T cells, or PBMCs.

The Seattle patients, enrolled during active infection, were followed longitudinally. In the study's own analysis: For nucleated cells, counts were estimated from reference gene primer amplification. Profiled with immunoSEQ multiplex PCR; TCRdb holds only in-frame clones, not every one. The V and J calls and clone size were taken over from that table, and D and trimming were inferred from the DNA. The sample includes about 130,000 clones, around 79% of them seen just once. The junction had 2 bases not matched to a gene; V was cut back by 1 base and J by 8 bases. Germline V gives CDR1 SGHDT, CDR2 YYEEEE. CDR3 length: 14 amino acids.

The rearrangement joins TRBV5-6 to TRBJ1-6, with 8 bases matching TRBD1. The source is a woman in her 70s with COVID-19, enrolled during active disease. The specimen sequenced was peripheral blood. For the CDR3, the DNA is TGTGCCAGCAGCTTGCAGGGGGCGTATTCACCCCTCCACTTT. Encoded protein: CASSLQGAYSPLHF.